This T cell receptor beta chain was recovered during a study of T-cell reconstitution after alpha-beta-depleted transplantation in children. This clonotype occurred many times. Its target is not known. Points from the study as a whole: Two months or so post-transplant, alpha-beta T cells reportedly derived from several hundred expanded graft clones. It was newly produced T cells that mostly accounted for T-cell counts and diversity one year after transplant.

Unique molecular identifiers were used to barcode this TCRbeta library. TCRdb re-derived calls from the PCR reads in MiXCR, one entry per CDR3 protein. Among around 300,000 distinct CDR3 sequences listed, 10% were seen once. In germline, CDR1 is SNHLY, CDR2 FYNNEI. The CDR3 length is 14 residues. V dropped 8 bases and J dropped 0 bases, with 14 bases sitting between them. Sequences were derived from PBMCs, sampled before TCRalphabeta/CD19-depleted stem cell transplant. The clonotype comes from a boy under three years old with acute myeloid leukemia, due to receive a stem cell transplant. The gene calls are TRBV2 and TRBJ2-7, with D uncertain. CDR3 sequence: CASSGERGSYEQYF. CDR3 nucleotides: TGTGCCAGCTCCGGCGAGCGAGGCTCCTACGAGCAGTACTTC. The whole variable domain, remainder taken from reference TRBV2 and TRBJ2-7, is EPEVTQTPSHQVTQMGQEVILRCVPISNHLYFYWYRQILGQKVEFLVSFYNNEISEKSEIFDDQFSVERPDGSNFTLKIRSTKLEDSAMYFCASSGERGSYEQYFGPGTRLTVT.